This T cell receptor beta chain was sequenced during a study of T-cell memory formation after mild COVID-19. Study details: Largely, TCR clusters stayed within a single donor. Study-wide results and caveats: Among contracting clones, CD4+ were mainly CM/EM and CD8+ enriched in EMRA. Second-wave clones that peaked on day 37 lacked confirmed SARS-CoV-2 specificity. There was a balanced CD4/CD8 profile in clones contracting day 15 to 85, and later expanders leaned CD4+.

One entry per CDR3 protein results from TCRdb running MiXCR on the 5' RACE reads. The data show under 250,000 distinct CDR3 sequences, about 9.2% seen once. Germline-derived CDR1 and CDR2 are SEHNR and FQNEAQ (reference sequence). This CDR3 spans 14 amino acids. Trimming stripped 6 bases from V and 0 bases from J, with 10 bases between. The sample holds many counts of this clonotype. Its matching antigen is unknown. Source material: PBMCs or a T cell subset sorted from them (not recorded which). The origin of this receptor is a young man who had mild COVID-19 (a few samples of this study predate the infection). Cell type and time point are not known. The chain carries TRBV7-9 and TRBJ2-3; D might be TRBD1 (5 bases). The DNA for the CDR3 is TGTGCCAGCAGGTACCGACAGAGCACAGATACGCAGTATTTT. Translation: CASRYRQSTDTQYF. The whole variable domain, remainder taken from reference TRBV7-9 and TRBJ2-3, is DTGVSQNPRHKITKRGQNVTFRCDPISEHNRLYWYRQTLGQGPEFLTYFQNEAQLEKSRLLSDRFSAERPKGSFSTLEIQRTEQGDSAMYLCASRYRQSTDTQYFGPGTRLTVL.